Described below is a single TCR beta chain sequence and its context. TCRdb re-derived calls from the RT-PCR reads in MiXCR, one entry per CDR3 protein. The table records about 680,000 distinct CDR3 sequences, approximately 15% of them present only once. The germline V gene encodes CDR1 LGHNA and CDR2 YNFKEQ. V lost 4 bases, J lost 4 bases, and 4 bases stayed unmatched. This CDR3 comprises 15 residues. The receptor comes from a female donor in good health, serving as a healthy control. The rearrangement links TRBV4-2 to TRBJ1-5, with 10 positions matching TRBD1. Material for sequencing was memory CD4+ T cells from blood. The CDR3: CASSRPGQGNQPQHF. The CDR3 coding sequence is TGTGCCAGCAGCCGCCCGGGACAGGGGAATCAGCCCCAGCATTTT.